The rows below give T cell receptor beta chains drawn from one sample of a study of OX40 agonist ivuxolimab in advanced cancers. Data came from immunoSEQ multiplex PCR; TCRdb stores just in-frame clones and leaves some out. Here the sample spans under 50,000 clones, approximately 85% being singletons. Sequences were derived from CD4+ or CD8+ T cells sorted from blood, sampled in a trial of the OX40 agonist ivuxolimab. These receptors came from an adult with an advanced solid tumor such as melanoma, head and neck, liver or kidney cancer. The CDR3 runs from the conserved cysteine through the conserved F or W. The D gene is left open where the match is weak. Only part of the rows carry a size: once, few, many, or a class if the clone is expanded.

J: TRBJ2-7; V: TRBV19; size: NA; D: NA; CDR3: CASSAFAGDYEQYF; DNA: TGTGCCAGTAGTGCGTTCGCAGGTGATTACGAGCAGTACTTC
J: TRBJ1-1; V: TRBV6-1; size: once; D: NA; CDR3: CASGGAVEAFF; DNA: TGTGCCAGCGGGGGGGCGGTTGAAGCTTTCTTT
J: TRBJ2-2; V: TRBV5-6; size: NA; D: NA; CDR3: CASSPWQTRATGELFF; DNA: TGTGCCAGCAGCCCCTGGCAAACCAGGGCCACCGGGGAGCTGTTTTTT
J: TRBJ2-1; V: TRBV5-4; size: NA; D: TRBD2; CDR3: CASSAGGLAVFYNEQFF; DNA: TGTGCCAGCAGCGCGGGGGGGCTAGCGGTATTCTACAATGAGCAGTTCTTC
J: TRBJ1-1; V: TRBV21-1; size: NA; D: NA; CDR3: CASSKRRREYWAVNTEAFF; DNA: TGTGCCAGCAGCAAGAGGAGACGGGAGTATTGGGCGGTGAACACTGAAGCTTTCTTT
J: TRBJ1-1; V: TRBV28; size: NA; D: NA; CDR3: CASSLQANTEAFF; DNA: TGTGCCAGCAGTTTACAAGCGAACACTGAAGCTTTCTTT
J: TRBJ2-1; V: TRBV2; size: NA; D: TRBD2; CDR3: CASSEQGLAANEQFF; DNA: TGTGCCAGCAGTGAACAAGGACTAGCAGCCAATGAGCAGTTCTTC
J: TRBJ1-2; V: TRBV28; size: NA; D: NA; CDR3: CASSFQVYGYTF; DNA: TGTGCCAGCAGTTTTCAGGTCTATGGCTACACCTTC
J: TRBJ2-6; V: TRBV5-1; size: NA; D: TRBD2; CDR3: CASSGTSGPRSGANVLTF; DNA: TGCGCCAGCAGCGGTACTAGCGGGCCCCGCTCTGGGGCCAACGTCCTGACTTTC
J: TRBJ2-3; V: TRBV7-6; size: NA; D: TRBD2; CDR3: CASSSKLAGGTDTQYF; DNA: TGTGCCAGCAGCTCAAAATTAGCGGGGGGCACAGATACGCAGTATTTT
J: TRBJ1-6; V: TRBV18; size: NA; D: NA; CDR3: CASSGVSNSPLHF; DNA: TGTGCCAGCTCGGGGGTTAGCAATTCACCCCTCCACTTT
J: TRBJ1-5; V: TRBV4-1; size: NA; D: TRBD1; CDR3: CASSQGQGPVQPQHF; DNA: TGCGCCAGCAGCCAGGGACAGGGGCCGGTACAACCCCAGCATTTT
J: TRBJ1-4; V: TRBV9; size: NA; D: NA; CDR3: CASSFTGLGEKLFF; DNA: TGTGCCAGCAGCTTTACAGGGTTGGGTGAAAAACTGTTTTTT
J: TRBJ2-3; V: TRBV10-3; size: once; D: NA; CDR3: CAIRGGSQFSTDTQYF; DNA: TGTGCCATCCGGGGAGGTTCACAGTTCAGCACAGATACGCAGTATTTT
J: TRBJ2-5; V: TRBV10-2; size: NA; D: TRBD2; CDR3: CASSDTSGKETQYF; DNA: TGCGCCAGCAGTGATACTAGCGGGAAGGAGACCCAGTACTTC
J: TRBJ2-6; V: TRBV19; size: NA; D: NA; CDR3: CASSIGVQAGANVLTF; DNA: TGTGCCAGTAGTATAGGTGTCCAGGCTGGGGCCAACGTCCTGACTTTC
J: TRBJ2-5; V: TRBV9; size: medium-sized; D: TRBD1; CDR3: CASSPRTGSHQETQYF; DNA: TGTGCCAGCAGCCCCAGGACAGGGAGCCACCAAGAGACCCAGTACTTC
J: TRBJ1-5; V: TRBV6-6; size: NA; D: NA; CDR3: CASSYPLQPQHF; DNA: TGTGCCAGCAGTTACCCACTTCAGCCCCAGCATTTT
J: TRBJ2-5; V: TRBV2; size: NA; D: TRBD2; CDR3: CASSASGTRPETQYF; DNA: TGTGCCAGCAGCGCCTCCGGGACTAGGCCAGAGACCCAGTACTTC
J: TRBJ2-1; V: TRBV11-2; size: NA; D: NA; CDR3: CASSLVSTLYNEQFF; DNA: TGTGCCAGCAGCTTAGTTTCTACGCTCTACAATGAGCAGTTCTTC
J: TRBJ2-5; V: TRBV11-2; size: NA; D: TRBD2; CDR3: CASSVRGLAEQETQYF; DNA: TGTGCCAGCAGCGTCCGGGGACTAGCGGAACAAGAGACCCAGTACTTC
J: TRBJ1-2; V: TRBV4-3; size: NA; D: NA; CDR3: CASSQEGPDSYGYTF; DNA: TGCGCCAGCAGCCAAGAGGGCCCGGACAGCTATGGCTACACCTTC
J: TRBJ2-5; V: TRBV7-9; size: NA; D: NA; CDR3: CASSFRPLWVRYQETQYF; DNA: TGTGCCAGCAGCTTCCGCCCCCTGTGGGTCCGTTACCAAGAGACCCAGTACTTC
J: TRBJ1-5; V: TRBV28; size: NA; D: NA; CDR3: CASRSWERSQPQHF; DNA: TGTGCCAGCAGATCCTGGGAACGGTCGCAGCCCCAGCATTTT
J: TRBJ1-5; V: TRBV5-5; size: NA; D: NA; CDR3: CASRPDARIPSQPQHF; DNA: TGTGCCAGCAGGCCCGACGCTCGAATCCCAAGCCAGCCCCAGCATTTT
J: TRBJ2-1; V: TRBV27; size: NA; D: TRBD2; CDR3: CASSLTSGSHNEQFF; DNA: TGTGCCAGCAGTTTGACTAGCGGGAGCCACAATGAGCAGTTCTTC
J: TRBJ2-7; V: TRBV7-9; size: NA; D: NA; CDR3: CASSRGAYEQYF; DNA: TGTGCCAGCAGCCGGGGAGCCTACGAGCAGTACTTC
J: TRBJ1-4; V: TRBV7-2; size: NA; D: NA; CDR3: CASSFNRARGEKLFF; DNA: TGTGCCAGCAGCTTTAACCGGGCTCGGGGTGAAAAACTGTTTTTT
J: TRBJ2-6; V: TRBV9; size: NA; D: NA; CDR3: CASSVFLSGANVLTF; DNA: TGTGCCAGCAGCGTATTTCTCTCTGGGGCCAACGTCCTGACTTTC
J: TRBJ2-4; V: TRBV7-2; size: NA; D: NA; CDR3: CASSLGRGKNIQYF; DNA: TGTGCCAGCAGCTTAGGCAGGGGCAAAAACATTCAGTACTTC
J: TRBJ2-7; V: TRBV7-2; size: NA; D: NA; CDR3: CASSPPGSSSEQYF; DNA: TGTGCCAGCAGCCCGCCCGGGAGCTCCTCCGAGCAGTACTTC
J: TRBJ2-3; V: TRBV7-2; size: NA; D: TRBD2; CDR3: CASSLVGWRETGTDTQYF; DNA: TGTGCCAGCAGCTTAGTCGGGTGGCGGGAGACGGGCACAGATACGCAGTATTTT
J: TRBJ1-1; V: TRBV27; size: NA; D: TRBD1; CDR3: CASSLLTGTVNEAFF; DNA: TGTGCCAGCAGTTTATTAACCGGGACAGTCAATGAAGCTTTCTTT
J: TRBJ1-3; V: TRBV4-3; size: NA; D: NA; CDR3: CASSQDTGVRNTIYF; DNA: TGCGCCAGCAGCCAAGATACCGGGGTGAGAAACACCATATATTTT
J: TRBJ2-3; V: TRBV30; size: NA; D: NA; CDR3: CAWSGSTDTQYF; DNA: TGTGCCTGGAGCGGGAGCACAGATACGCAGTATTTT
J: TRBJ2-2; V: TRBV5-6; size: NA; D: NA; CDR3: CASSSQGGPGELFF; DNA: TGTGCCAGCAGCTCGCAGGGGGGGCCCGGGGAGCTGTTTTTT
J: TRBJ1-4; V: TRBV21-1; size: NA; D: NA; CDR3: CASSNLILTGVAEKLFF; DNA: TGTGCCAGCAGCAACCTGATCCTAACAGGGGTTGCCGAAAAACTGTTTTTT
J: TRBJ1-1; V: TRBV9; size: NA; D: NA; CDR3: CASSPRTWGEAFF; DNA: TGTGCCAGCAGCCCCAGGACCTGGGGTGAAGCTTTCTTT
J: TRBJ2-6; V: TRBV4-3; size: few; D: NA; CDR3: CASSQETGSGANVLTF; DNA: TGCGCCAGCAGCCAAGAGACCGGATCTGGGGCCAACGTCCTGACTTTC
J: TRBJ2-1; V: TRBV7-2; size: NA; D: NA; CDR3: CASSLSVSSYNEQFF; DNA: TGTGCCAGCAGCTTAAGCGTGAGCTCCTACAATGAGCAGTTCTTC
J: TRBJ2-2; V: TRBV6-1; size: NA; D: NA; CDR3: CASRRTRNTGELFF; DNA: TGTGCCAGCAGAAGGACGCGGAACACCGGGGAGCTGTTTTTT
J: TRBJ1-2; V: TRBV19; size: NA; D: TRBD1; CDR3: CASREQGINYGYTF; DNA: TGTGCCAGTAGGGAACAGGGGATTAACTATGGCTACACCTTC
J: TRBJ2-2; V: TRBV19; size: NA; D: TRBD2; CDR3: CASSTSGGTNTGELFF; DNA: TGTGCCAGTAGTACTAGCGGGGGGACGAACACCGGGGAGCTGTTTTTT
J: TRBJ2-2; V: TRBV5-6; size: NA; D: TRBD1; CDR3: CASSLSGGDTGELFF; DNA: TGTGCCAGCAGCTTATCAGGGGGCGACACCGGGGAGCTGTTTTTT
J: TRBJ1-6; V: TRBV9; size: NA; D: TRBD1; CDR3: CASSSRTGEVNNSPLHF; DNA: TGTGCCAGCAGCTCCCGGACAGGGGAAGTCAATAATTCACCCCTCCACTTT
J: TRBJ2-3; V: TRBV7-3; size: NA; D: NA; CDR3: CASSPKSDAAADTQYF; DNA: TGTGCCAGCAGCCCCAAGTCTGATGCAGCCGCAGATACGCAGTATTTT
J: TRBJ1-1; V: TRBV11-3; size: NA; D: NA; CDR3: CASSVDHAPGKEAFF; DNA: TGTGCCAGCAGCGTGGACCACGCCCCTGGAAAGGAAGCTTTCTTT
J: TRBJ2-7; V: TRBV5-1; size: NA; D: TRBD2; CDR3: CASRSGRGYEQYF; DNA: TGCGCCAGCAGGAGCGGGAGGGGATACGAGCAGTACTTC
J: TRBJ2-1; V: TRBV5-1; size: NA; D: NA; CDR3: CASRDEGSGIYNEQFF; DNA: TGCGCCAGCAGAGACGAGGGGTCCGGCATCTACAATGAGCAGTTCTTC
J: TRBJ2-3; V: TRBV2; size: once; D: TRBD2; CDR3: CASRKGLAGAATDTQYF; DNA: TGTGCCAGCAGGAAAGGACTAGCGGGAGCGGCGACAGATACGCAGTATTTT
J: TRBJ1-5; V: TRBV7-2; size: NA; D: TRBD1; CDR3: CASSSTGAGGNQPQHF; DNA: TGTGCCAGCAGCTCGACAGGGGCGGGGGGCAATCAGCCCCAGCATTTT
J: TRBJ1-1; V: TRBV12-5; size: few; D: NA; CDR3: CASGLVQGLWTEAFF; DNA: TGTGCTAGTGGTTTGGTACAAGGGCTTTGGACTGAAGCTTTCTTT
J: TRBJ1-6; V: TRBV4-2; size: NA; D: NA; CDR3: CASSQVEGLGSYNSPLHF; DNA: TGTGCCAGCAGCCAAGTTGAGGGTTTAGGCTCCTATAATTCACCCCTCCACTTT
J: TRBJ2-5; V: TRBV18; size: NA; D: NA; CDR3: CASSPPRPPAETQYF; DNA: TGTGCCAGCTCACCACCGCGGCCCCCGGCGGAGACCCAGTACTTC
J: TRBJ2-3; V: TRBV29-1; size: NA; D: NA; CDR3: CSASDRDGTDTQYF; DNA: TGCAGCGCTAGCGACCGGGACGGCACAGATACGCAGTATTTT